This TCR beta chain was identified in a study of blood T cell repertoires in COVID-19. The wider study: Sources were T cells, B-cell-depleted T cells, or PBMCs; the material itself was cDNA or gDNA.

Per the germline V gene, CDR1 is SGHTA and CDR2 is FQGNSA. V lost 4 bases and J lost 4; bases outside the gene matches: 6. CDR3 length equals 16 residues. As processed by the authors: Amplification with reference gene primers provided the estimates of nucleated cell counts. Produced via immunoSEQ multiplex PCR; TCRdb's table is partial and in-frame only. That table is the source of V, J and clone size, and D and trimming were worked out from the DNA. The sample yields around 100,000 clones, roughly four fifths seen once. This TCR was recovered from a woman at least 80 years old with active or convalescent COVID-19. The sample consisted of peripheral blood. The rearrangement uses TRBV7-2 and TRBJ2-1; the match to TRBD2 covers 11 bases. CDR3 loop: CASSSFGTSGYNEQFF. The CDR3 coding sequence is TGTGCCAGCAGCTCATTCGGGACTAGCGGTTACAATGAGCAGTTCTTC. The variable domain in full, completed from reference TRBV7-2 and TRBJ2-1, reads GAGVSQSPSNKVTEKGKDVELRCDPISGHTALYWYRQSLGQGLEFLIYFQGNSAPDKSGLPSDRFSAERTGGSVSTLTIQRTQQEDSAVYLCASSSFGTSGYNEQFFGPGTRLTVL.